A single sample gave rise to the 27 T cell receptor beta chains below, sequenced in a study of T cell responses to AZD1222 COVID-19 vaccine. Produced via immunoSEQ multiplex PCR; TCRdb's table is partial and in-frame only. The sample has approximately 120,000 clones; roughly 90% are singletons. This sample comprised peripheral blood, obtained on day 0 of AZD1222 vaccination. The receptors derive from an adult in good health.

The chain employs TRBV27 and TRBJ2-1, with a weak D call TRBD2 (7 bases). This CDR3 is built from 15 residues. Germline lookup yields CDR1 MNHEY and CDR2 SMNVEV (reference sequence). V lost 0 bases and J 5 bases, leaving 11 bases between the germline ends. CDR3 coding DNA: TGTGCCAGCAGTTTATCGCGGGGGCCTGACAATGAGCAGTTCTTC. This encodes CASSLSRGPDNEQFF.

The V call is TRBV9, the J call TRBJ2-2, with TRBD1 matching over 9 bases. With 4 bases clipped from V and 8 bases from J, the junction kept 9 bases outside the gene matches. CDR1 and CDR2 (germline): SGDLS, YYNGEE. This CDR3 contains 15 residues. In DNA form, the CDR3 reads TGTGCCAGCAGCTCGATACAGGGGGCGGCTGGGGAGCTGTTTTTT. It encodes CASSSIQGAAGELFF.

The chain carries TRBV7-8 and TRBJ2-2; D gene uncertain. V lost 5 bases, J lost 1 base, and 5 bases lay in between. This CDR3 contains 13 residues. Germline CDR1 SGHVS, CDR2 FQNEAQ. CDR3 bases: TGTGCCAGCAGCCGCAGGAACACCGGGGAGCTGTTTTTT. This encodes CASSRRNTGELFF.

The V and J genes are TRBV5-1 and TRBJ2-2; D is uncertain. The CDR3 totals 16 residues. Germline CDR1 SGHRS, CDR2 YFSETQ. V lost 0 bases and J 0 bases, leaving 9 bases between the germline ends. The CDR3 loop is CASSLAAAANTGELFF. The CDR3, as DNA: TGCGCCAGCAGCTTGGCGGCCGCCGCGAACACCGGGGAGCTGTTTTTT.

This sequence joins TRBV19 and TRBJ2-1; D ambiguous. This CDR3 comprises 14 residues. Germline assignment: CDR1 LNHDA and CDR2 SQIVND (reference sequence). V lost 3 bases and J 0 bases, leaving 6 bases between the germline ends. CDR3 bases: TGTGCCAGTAGTATCTGGGGCTCCTACAATGAGCAGTTCTTC. Protein product: CASSIWGSYNEQFF.

The gene calls are TRBV21-1 and TRBJ2-5. TRBV21-1 represents a pseudogene. This CDR3 has 14 amino acids. The CDR3 region is CASRSRRVVETQYF. The CDR3 nucleotides are TGTGCCAGCAGAAGCCGGCGTGTGGTCGAGACCCAGTACTTC.

This chain uses TRBV2 with TRBJ1-3, with D tentatively TRBD1 (5 bases). CDR1 SNHLY and CDR2 FYNNEI come from the germline V gene. V shed 7 bases and J shed 0 bases, with 10 bases lying between them. The CDR3 consists of 14 residues. The CDR3 nucleotides read TGTGCCAGCACAGGGCGTCGCTCTGGAAACACCATATATTTT. Encoded protein: CASTGRRSGNTIYF.

V usage is TRBV7-9 and J usage is TRBJ2-5; maybe TRBD2 (5 bases). CDR3 length equals 17 residues. The ends were cut back, 2 bases at V and 2 bases at J, with 18 bases in the middle. Germline CDR1 reads SEHNR; CDR2 reads FQNEAQ (reference sequence). CDR3 residues: CASSLYGIRIRQETQYF. The CDR3 DNA follows: TGTGCCAGCAGCTTATACGGGATACGTATTAGACAAGAGACCCAGTACTTC.

V usage is TRBV25-1 and J usage is TRBJ1-1, with TRBD1 matching 9 bases. After removal of 4 bases from V and 1 base from J, the junction contained 7 bases not matched to a gene. The CDR3 runs 16 residues. Germline-derived CDR1 and CDR2 are MGHDK and SYGVNS. The CDR3, as DNA: TGTGCCAGCAGTGCAAACAGGGGGCGCGGGAACACTGAAGCTTTCTTT. Residues: CASSANRGRGNTEAFF. Combining the CDR3 with reference TRBV25-1 and TRBJ1-1 gives the whole variable domain EADIYQTPRYLVIGTGKKITLECSQTMGHDKMYWYQQDPGMELHLIHYSYGVNSTEKGDLSSESTVSRIRTEHFPLTLESARPSHTSQYLCASSANRGRGNTEAFFGQGTRLTVV.

This clone was detected only once. This chain uses TRBV2 with TRBJ2-1; 10 nucleotides agree with TRBD2. CDR1 is SNHLY, CDR2 FYNNEI, per germline. The trim removed 7 bases at V and 2 bases at J, leaving 5 bases unmatched. The CDR3 contains 15 residues. The CDR3 DNA reads as TGTGCCAGCACCACCGGGACTAGCGCCTACAATGAGCAGTTCTTC. Translating it yields CASTTGTSAYNEQFF.

The chain combines TRBV7-9 with TRBJ2-2; tentatively, D is TRBD1 or TRBD2 (5 bases each). The length of the CDR3 is 14 residues. Trimming took 5 bases from V and 9 from J, leaving 16 bases between them. CDR1 SEHNR and CDR2 FQNEAQ come from the germline V gene (reference sequence). As DNA, the CDR3 is TGTGCCAGCAGCACCGATACGGGGACCAGGGAGCTGTTTTTT. This translates into CASSTDTGTRELFF.

The chain carries TRBV2 and TRBJ2-3, with D uncertain. V lost 7 bases to trimming and J lost 8 bases, with 10 bases between them. CDR1 and CDR2 from the germline V gene are SNHLY and FYNNEI. The CDR3 is 11 residues long. As DNA, the CDR3 is TGTGCCAGCACCCCGGAAGGTACGCAGTATTTT. As protein: CASTPEGTQYF.

The chain carries TRBV21-1 and TRBJ1-2. TRBV21-1 is flagged as a pseudogene. CDR3 length equals 15 residues. The CDR3 DNA is TGTGCCAGCAGCAAATACTCGAGGATTTGGTTTGGCTACACCTTC. As protein: CASSKYSRIWFGYTF.

This chain connects TRBV28 to TRBJ1-2, with D uncertain. Germline assignment: CDR1 MDHEN and CDR2 SYDVKM. The CDR3 runs to 13 residues. Between the trimmed V and J ends, which lost 8 bases and 4 bases, there was a span of 14 bases. This CDR3 is CASQSSGGYGYTF. CDR3 nucleotide sequence: TGTGCCAGCCAGTCCTCCGGCGGCTATGGCTACACCTTC.

The chain is built from TRBV10-2 and TRBJ1-1; tentatively, D is TRBD1 (5 bases). Trimming removed 8 bases at V and 1 base at J, with 8 bases between. The CDR3 totals 12 residues. Looked up from germline, CDR1 is WSHSY and CDR2 is SAAADI. CDR3 coding DNA: TGCGCCAGCCGGGGGGAGAACACTGAAGCTTTCTTT. It translates to CASRGENTEAFF.

This rearrangement joins TRBV5-1 to TRBJ2-3; no firm D call. In germline, CDR1 is SGHRS, CDR2 YFSETQ. The CDR3 covers 14 residues. The V gene lost 4 bases and the J gene lost 1 base, with 10 bases spanning the gap. The CDR3: CASSAEIRTDTQYF. In nucleotides, the CDR3 is TGCGCCAGCAGCGCGGAGATACGCACAGATACGCAGTATTTT.

This clone showed up just once. The chain recombines TRBV27 with TRBJ1-2; TRBD1 might be the D (5 bases). Germline-derived CDR1 and CDR2 are MNHEY and SMNVEV (reference sequence). V shed 2 bases and J shed 5 bases, with 21 bases lying between them. The CDR3 has 17 residues. The CDR3 spells CASSLSPARGIIYGYTF. DNA of the CDR3: TGTGCCAGCAGTTTAAGCCCCGCCCGGGGGATAATATATGGCTACACCTTC.

J is TRBJ2-1 and V is TRBV7-3; D remains ambiguous. CDR1 is SGHTA, CDR2 FQGTGA, per germline. Trimming removed 5 bases from V and 7 bases from J, with 15 bases in between. CDR3 length equals 14 residues. CDR3 amino acids: CASSPDDLKNEQFF. CDR3 DNA sequence: TGTGCCAGCAGCCCCGATGACCTCAAAAATGAGCAGTTCTTC. Looking up the rest from reference TRBV7-3 and TRBJ2-1 gives the full variable domain: GAGVSQTPSNKVTEKGKYVELRCDPISGHTALYWYRQSLGQGPEFLIYFQGTGAADDSGLPNDRFFAVRPEGSVSTLKIQRTERGDSAVYLCASSPDDLKNEQFFGPGTRLTVL.

This clone was detected only a few times. This rearrangement joins TRBV5-1 to TRBJ2-7; the match to TRBD2 covers 7 bases. V gave up 1 base and J gave up 2 bases; unmatched junction bases: 6. Per the germline V gene, CDR1 is SGHRS and CDR2 is YFSETQ. This CDR3 comprises 15 residues. The CDR3 DNA sequence: TGCGCCAGCAGCTTGTCTGCGGGAGAGGCCTACGAGCAGTACTTC. Residues: CASSLSAGEAYEQYF.

The chain's CDR3 is CATSRVPGVGQPQHF. The CDR3 coding sequence is TGTGCCACCAGCAGAGTCCCGGGAGTAGGCCAGCCCCAGCATTTT. V is TRBV15 and J is TRBJ1-5; no firm D call. The CDR3 extends over 15 amino acids. Germline lookup yields CDR1 LNHNV and CDR2 YYDKDF (reference sequence). Trimming pared 1 base from V and 7 bases from J, leaving 14 bases between.

The V call is TRBV30, the J call TRBJ1-2; D gene ambiguous. V was pared by 4 bases and J by 2 bases, with 8 bases between. The CDR3 runs to 12 residues. Looked up from germline, CDR1 is GTSNPN and CDR2 is SVGIG (reference sequence). The CDR3 loop is CAWTPTNYGYTF. The CDR3 coding sequence is TGTGCCTGGACCCCAACCAACTATGGCTACACCTTC. The full variable domain, completed using reference TRBV30 and TRBJ1-2, is SQTIHQWPATLVQPVGSPLSLECTVEGTSNPNLYWYRQAAGRGLQLLFYSVGIGQISSEVPQNLSASRPQDRQFILSSKKLLLSDSGFYLCAWTPTNYGYTFGSGTRLTVV.

The chain employs TRBV7-9 and TRBJ2-3; D ambiguous. Deletions cut 5 bases from V and 4 bases from J, with 13 bases between. Germline V lookup: CDR1 SEHNR, CDR2 FQNEAQ (reference sequence). CDR3 length: 14 amino acids. The CDR3 DNA sequence: TGTGCCAGCAGCGCCGGTTATGGAGCAGATACGCAGTATTTT. Encoded protein: CASSAGYGADTQYF.

This clone was seen more than once but under ten times. The rearrangement links TRBV5-4 to TRBJ2-7; 8 nucleotides match TRBD1. The CDR3 runs 15 residues. V gave up 0 bases and J gave up 4 bases; unmatched junction bases: 6. Germline CDR1 SGHNT, CDR2 YYREEE (reference sequence). The CDR3 loop reads CASSLAPGTGYEQYF. The DNA of the CDR3 is TGTGCCAGCAGCTTGGCCCCCGGGACAGGTTACGAGCAGTACTTC.

The V and J genes are TRBV24-1 and TRBJ1-5; the D gene is possibly TRBD1 (5 bases). CDR1 is KGHDR, CDR2 SFDVKD, per germline. This CDR3 is 17 amino acids long. Trimming stripped 4 bases from V and 0 bases from J, with 15 bases between. The CDR3 region has the DNA TGTGCCACCAGTGAATCCGGGACTTCCATTAGCAATCAGCCCCAGCATTTT. Amino acids: CATSESGTSISNQPQHF.

V and J are TRBV5-4 and TRBJ1-1; 12 bases are a match to TRBD1. The length of the CDR3 is 17 residues. V dropped 4 bases and J dropped 3; count of bases not matched to a gene: 10. Germline assignment: CDR1 SGHNT and CDR2 YYREEE (reference sequence). The DNA of the CDR3 is TGTGCCAGCAGCGGGGGACAGGGGGCCGGTCGGTACACTGAAGCTTTCTTT. This sequence encodes CASSGGQGAGRYTEAFF.

This chain's CDR3 is CASSPSLPDSSYNEQFF. DNA for the CDR3: TGTGCCAGCTCACCCTCACTACCGGACTCGTCTTACAATGAGCAGTTCTTC. The chain combines TRBV18 with TRBJ2-1; D possibly corresponds to TRBD2 (5 bases). V lost 3 bases, J lost 4 bases, and 19 bases lay in between. Per germline, CDR1 KGHSH and CDR2 LQKENI. This CDR3 is built from 17 residues.

In nucleotides, the CDR3 is TGTGCCAGCAGTGACCCCTCCACAGGGGTCACTGAAGCTTTCTTT. Translation: CASSDPSTGVTEAFF. This chain uses TRBV28 with TRBJ1-1; TRBD1 matches at 7 bases. Germline values: CDR1 MDHEN, CDR2 SYDVKM. Germline trimming cut 5 bases from V and 4 bases from J; bases unmatched to any gene: 10. There are 15 residues in the CDR3.